Detailed here is one TCR beta chain. Its antigen is undetermined. These data originate in a study of neoadjuvant anti-PD-1 for oral cavity cancer. About the study: Around day 43, patients without progression received a fourth nivolumab dose before surgery. Study-level points and caveats: Higher pretreatment Treg/Th17 ratios tracked higher pretreatment blood clonality.

Analysis of PBMCs was direct, with no culture step. Profiled with immunoSEQ multiplex PCR; TCRdb holds only in-frame clones, not every one. The sample shows about 15,000 clones, about two thirds of them seen only once. Sequencing used PBMCs, obtained before nivolumab (anti-PD-1) treatment. The receptor comes from a person aged 35 to 85 with oral cavity squamous cell carcinoma.

CDR3 coding DNA: TGTGCCAGCAGCTTGTACGGGACTAGGACCTACGAGCAGTACTTC. Translating it yields CASSLYGTRTYEQYF. V is TRBV5-4 and J is TRBJ2-7; 8 positions agree with TRBD2. There are 15 residues in the CDR3. Germline CDR1 and CDR2: SGHNT and YYREEE (reference sequence). Trimming at V came to 1 base and at J to 2 bases, leaving 5 bases not matched to a gene.